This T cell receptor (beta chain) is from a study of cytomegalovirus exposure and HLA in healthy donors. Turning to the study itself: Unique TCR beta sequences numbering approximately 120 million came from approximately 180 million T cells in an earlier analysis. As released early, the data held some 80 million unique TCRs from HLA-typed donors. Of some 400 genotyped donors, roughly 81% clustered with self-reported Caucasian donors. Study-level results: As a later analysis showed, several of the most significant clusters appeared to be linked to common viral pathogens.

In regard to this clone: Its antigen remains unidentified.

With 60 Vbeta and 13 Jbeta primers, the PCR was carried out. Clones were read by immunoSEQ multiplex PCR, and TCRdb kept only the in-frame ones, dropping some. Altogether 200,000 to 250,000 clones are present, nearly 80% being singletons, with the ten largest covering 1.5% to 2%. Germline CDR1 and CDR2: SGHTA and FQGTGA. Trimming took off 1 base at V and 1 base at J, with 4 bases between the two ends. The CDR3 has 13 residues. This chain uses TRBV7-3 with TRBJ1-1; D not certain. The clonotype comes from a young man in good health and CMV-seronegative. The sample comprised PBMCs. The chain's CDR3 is CASSLNGNTEAFF. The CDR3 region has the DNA TGTGCCAGCAGCTTAAACGGGAACACTGAAGCTTTCTTT.